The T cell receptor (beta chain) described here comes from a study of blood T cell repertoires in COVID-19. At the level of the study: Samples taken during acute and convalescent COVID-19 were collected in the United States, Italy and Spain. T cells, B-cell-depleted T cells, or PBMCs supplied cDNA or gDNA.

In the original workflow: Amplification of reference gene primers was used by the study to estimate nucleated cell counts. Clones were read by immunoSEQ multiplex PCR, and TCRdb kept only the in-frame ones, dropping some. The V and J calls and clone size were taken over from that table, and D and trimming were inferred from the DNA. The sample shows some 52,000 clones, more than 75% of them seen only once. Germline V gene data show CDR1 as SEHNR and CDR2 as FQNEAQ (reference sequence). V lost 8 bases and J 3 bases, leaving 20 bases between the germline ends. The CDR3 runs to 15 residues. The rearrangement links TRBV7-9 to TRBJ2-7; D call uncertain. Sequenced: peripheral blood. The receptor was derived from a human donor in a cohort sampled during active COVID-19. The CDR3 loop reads CASHPLLEPDYEQYF. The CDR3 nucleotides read TGTGCCAGCCACCCGTTGTTGGAGCCGGACTACGAGCAGTACTTC.